Following are 3 T cell receptor beta chains from one sample sequenced in a study of beta chain features in type 1 diabetes. Study outcomes and limitations: TCRB CDR3 length was moderately but significantly reduced in all four CD4+ subsets of Type 1 diabetes patients.

TCRB transcripts that were expressed got sequenced, as all of the isolated RNA had been reverse transcribed. Only in-frame clones appear in the TCRdb table, and some are missing; sequencing was by immunoSEQ multiplex PCR. The sample carries some 120,000 clones, roughly 17% recorded once. What these receptors recognize is not known. The specimen was central memory CD4+ T cells from blood. The receptors come from a man aged 18 to 30 with type 1 diabetes.

The genes are TRBV5-1 and TRBJ2-1; 11 bases are shared with TRBD2. The germline CDR1 and CDR2 sequences are SGHRS and YFSETQ. V gave up 3 bases and J gave up 0 bases; unmatched junction bases: 5. The CDR3 sequence is 17 residues long. For the CDR3, the DNA is TGCGCCAGCAGCTCGGGACTAGCGGAACTCTCCTACAATGAGCAGTTCTTC. This sequence encodes CASSSGLAELSYNEQFF. Using reference TRBV5-1 and TRBJ2-1 for the parts outside the CDR3, the full variable domain is KAGVTQTPRYLIKTRGQQVTLSCSPISGHRSVSWYQQTPGQGLQFLFEYFSETQRNKGNFPGRFSGRQFSNSRSEMNVSTLELGDSALYLCASSSGLAELSYNEQFFGPGTRLTVL.

A few counts support this clone. V usage is TRBV4-3 and J usage is TRBJ2-3, with 7 bases identical to TRBD2. The CDR3 covers 16 residues. The V gene's germline CDR1 is LGHNA and CDR2 YSLEER. Trimming took 1 base from V and 6 from J; bases not matched to a gene: 10. CDR3 loop: CASSQAPNRGGDTQYF. In DNA form, the CDR3 reads TGCGCCAGCAGCCAAGCCCCTAACCGGGGAGGGGATACGCAGTATTTT.

The chain employs TRBV18 and TRBJ2-1; D is ambiguous. The germline V and J ends were trimmed by 5 bases and 7 bases, with 18 bases remaining between them. This CDR3 has 15 residues. Germline V CDR1 and CDR2: KGHSH, LQKENI. The CDR3 here is CASSRRQDLWNEQFF. The CDR3 bases are TGTGCCAGCTCAAGGCGGCAGGATCTTTGGAATGAGCAGTTCTTC.